This entry lists 18 T cell receptor beta chains sequenced from one sample in a study of beta chain features in type 1 diabetes. cDNA synthesis used the whole RNA isolate, giving expressed TCRB sequences. Produced via immunoSEQ multiplex PCR; TCRdb's table is partial and in-frame only. The repertoire has 450,000 to 600,000 clones, about 29% of them found once; the top ten carry about 0.06%. What was sequenced was naive CD4+ T cells from blood. Receptors originate from a man younger than 35 in good health.

J is TRBJ2-3 and V is TRBV7-8; D uncertain. CDR1 is SGHVS, CDR2 FQNEAQ, per germline. Trimming shortened V by 5 bases and J by 4 bases, and 13 bases separated the two germline ends. The CDR3 totals 14 residues. Written as DNA, the CDR3 is TGTGCCAGCAGCCTTAGCATGATTGCAGATACGCAGTATTTT. Amino acid sequence: CASSLSMIADTQYF.

The chain carries TRBV7-9 and TRBJ2-2, with D unresolved. From germline, CDR1 is SEHNR and CDR2 FQNEAQ (reference sequence). The CDR3 has 14 amino acids. Trimming removed 5 bases at V and 7 bases at J, with 14 bases between. The CDR3 reads CASSTKPASGELFF. The DNA of the CDR3 is TGTGCCAGCAGCACAAAACCTGCCAGCGGGGAGCTGTTTTTT.

The chain employs TRBV19 and TRBJ2-6, with TRBD1 identical over 10 bases. V lost 6 bases, J lost 3 bases, and 5 bases stayed unmatched. This CDR3 has 16 residues. From germline, CDR1 is LNHDA and CDR2 SQIVND (reference sequence). The CDR3: CASSRQGAGGANVLTF. CDR3 nucleotide sequence: TGTGCCAGTAGCAGACAGGGGGCTGGTGGGGCCAACGTCCTGACTTTC. Full variable domain (remainder filled in from reference TRBV19 and TRBJ2-6): DGGITQSPKYLFRKEGQNVTLSCEQNLNHDAMYWYRQDPGQGLRLIYYSQIVNDFQKGDIAEGYSVSREKKESFPLTVTSAQKNPTAFYLCASSRQGAGGANVLTFGAGSRLTVL.

The rearrangement links TRBV6-5 to TRBJ2-7; TRBD1 matches 7 bases. The CDR3 spans 14 residues. CDR1 MNHEY and CDR2 SVGAGI come from the germline V gene. V was pared by 4 bases and J by 3 bases, with 6 bases of the junction left unmatched. The CDR3 sequence: CASSWGQPNYEQYF. The CDR3 DNA follows: TGTGCCAGCAGTTGGGGACAGCCAAACTACGAGCAGTACTTC.

In its sample, this clone was seen a few times. This chain connects TRBV4-2 to TRBJ2-5; a possible D gene is TRBD2 (6 bases). The germline gives CDR1 LGHNA, CDR2 YNFKEQ. V was shortened by 0 bases and J by 6 bases, with 14 bases between the two germline ends. CDR3 length: 15 residues. DNA of the CDR3: TGTGCCAGCAGCCAAGATGAAATGGCGGGGCAGACCCAGTACTTC. Translated, it gives CASSQDEMAGQTQYF.

The chain recombines TRBV29-1 with TRBJ2-1; no firm D call. The CDR3 covers 14 residues. The V and J ends lost 7 bases and 3 bases respectively, with 16 bases between them. The germline V gene has CDR1 SQVTM and CDR2 ANQGSEA. The DNA of the CDR3 is TGCAGCGACCAAAACTTCTATAACTACAATGAGCAGTTCTTC. It codes for CSDQNFYNYNEQFF.

The rearrangement links TRBV14 to TRBJ2-2, with D uncertain. V gave up 4 bases and J gave up 3 bases, with 6 bases separating them. CDR3 length equals 13 residues. Per germline, CDR1 SGHDN and CDR2 FVKESK. This CDR3 is CASSLQYTGELFF. The CDR3 region has the DNA TGTGCCAGCAGCCTCCAGTACACCGGGGAGCTGTTTTTT.

The V call is TRBV4-2, the J call TRBJ1-1; D remains unclear. This CDR3 has 14 residues. CDR1 is LGHNA, CDR2 YNFKEQ, per germline. V was trimmed by 5 bases and J by 5 bases, leaving 15 bases between them. In DNA, the CDR3 is TGTGCCAGCAGCGGCATGGGCAGGATTACTGAAGCTTTCTTT. It specifies CASSGMGRITEAFF.

The chain employs TRBV28 and TRBJ2-1, with D perhaps matching TRBD1 or TRBD2 (5 bases each). This CDR3 is built from 14 residues. The V end lost 8 bases, the J end lost 6 bases, and 17 bases lay between the germline ends. CDR1 is MDHEN, CDR2 SYDVKM, per germline. The DNA for the CDR3 is TGTGCCAGCGGACGACAGAGGGTGGGCAATGAGCAGTTCTTC. Amino acid sequence: CASGRQRVGNEQFF.

This clone was seen only a few times. The rearrangement links TRBV9 to TRBJ1-2, with 8 nucleotides matching TRBD1. The ends lost 0 bases at V and 7 bases at J; junction bases unmatched: 8. The CDR3 is made up of 15 amino acids. The germline CDR1 and CDR2 sequences are SGDLS and YYNGEE. For the CDR3, the DNA is TGTGCCAGCAGCGTAGAGACGACAGGGGTGGGTGGCTACACCTTC. It codes for CASSVETTGVGGYTF. The variable domain in full, with the rest retrieved from reference TRBV9 and TRBJ1-2, is DSGVTQTPKHLITATGQRVTLRCSPRSGDLSVYWYQQSLDQGLQFLIQYYNGEERAKGNILERFSAQQFPDLHSELNLSSLELGDSALYFCASSVETTGVGGYTFGSGTRLTVV.

This clone was seen only a few times. The J gene is TRBJ2-5, the V gene TRBV6-5; D unresolved. Germline CDR1 is MNHEY and CDR2 is SVGAGI. The V end lost 0 bases, the J end lost 5 bases, and 7 bases lay between the germline ends. The CDR3 consists of 13 residues. The CDR3 is CASSYSSGETQYF. DNA of the CDR3: TGTGCCAGCAGTTACTCGAGTGGGGAGACCCAGTACTTC.

V gene TRBV9 combines with J gene TRBJ1-5; tentative D call: TRBD1 (5 bases). This CDR3 region has 16 residues. Per the germline V gene, CDR1 is SGDLS and CDR2 is YYNGEE. The germline V and J ends were trimmed by 3 bases and 2 bases, with 15 bases remaining between them. The CDR3 reads CASSGQPGIRNQPQHF. The CDR3 bases are TGTGCCAGCAGCGGACAGCCGGGGATCCGCAATCAGCCCCAGCATTTT.

The chain uses TRBV29-1 and TRBJ2-1; a possible D gene is TRBD2 (5 bases). Between the trimmed V and J ends, which lost 6 bases and 4 bases, there was a span of 13 bases. CDR1 is SQVTM and CDR2 is ANQGSEA in the germline V gene. The length of the CDR3 is 13 residues. The CDR3, as DNA: TGCAGCGTCGCGGGTAATCCGTACAATGAGCAGTTCTTC. It specifies CSVAGNPYNEQFF.

The genes are TRBV7-2 and TRBJ2-7, with 10 bases that match TRBD1. J was trimmed by 2 bases and V by 2 bases; bases with no gene match: 3. Germline V gene lookup returns CDR1 SGHTA and CDR2 FQGNSA. The CDR3 totals 15 residues. CDR3 coding DNA: TGTGCCAGCAGCTTAAAAGGGACAGGGGCCTACGAGCAGTACTTC. Its translation is CASSLKGTGAYEQYF.

The V and J genes are TRBV11-2 and TRBJ2-1; 13 bases match TRBD2. Unmatched junction bases numbered 3, after V lost 1 base and J lost 15 bases. Germline V CDR1 and CDR2: SGHAT, FQNNGV. The CDR3 runs 13 residues. This chain's CDR3 is CASSLGLAGGLFF. CDR3 sequence (DNA): TGTGCCAGCAGCTTAGGACTAGCGGGAGGTCTGTTCTTC. The variable domain in full, completed from reference TRBV11-2 and TRBJ2-1, reads EAGVAQSPRYKIIEKRQSVAFWCNPISGHATLYWYQQILGQGPKLLIQFQNNGVVDDSQLPKDRFSAERLKGVDSTLKIQPAKLEDSAVYLCASSLGLAGGLFFGPGTRLTVL.

This clone was detected a few times. Other DNA sequences in the sample encode the same CDR3. V gene TRBV10-3 combines with J gene TRBJ1-4, with D uncertain. CDR1 and CDR2 from the germline V gene are ENHRY and SYGVKD. The CDR3 contains 12 residues. V lost 0 bases, J lost 8 bases, and 4 bases lay in between. CDR3 bases: TGTGCCATCAGTGAGTCAGGGGAAAAACTGTTTTTT. Protein sequence: CAISESGEKLFF.

The chain links TRBV5-1 to TRBJ2-7; 12 nucleotides align to TRBD2. The V and J ends lost 0 bases and 5 bases, in that order; junction bases with no gene match: 3. The CDR3 consists of 15 residues. CDR1 and CDR2 from the germline V gene are SGHRS and YFSETQ. The CDR3 nucleotides read TGCGCCAGCAGCTTGGAGGCTAGCGGGAGGGACGAGCAGTACTTC. Translating it yields CASSLEASGRDEQYF.

The CDR3 here is CASSWARSEKLFF. DNA for the CDR3: TGTGCCAGCAGTTGGGCACGGAGTGAAAAACTGTTTTTT. V is TRBV6-5 and J is TRBJ1-4; D remains unclear. V was shortened by 4 bases and J by 7 bases, with 10 bases between the two germline ends. CDR1 and CDR2 (germline): MNHEY, SVGAGI. The CDR3 is 13 residues long.